Below, one TCR beta chain is given with its context. RNA was extracted with the RNeasy kit, and a quantity of about 0.45 to 1 ug was reverse transcribed using random hexamers. Amplification of TCR beta CDR3 spanned 54 Vbeta and 13 Jbeta via immunoSEQ multiplex PCR. TCRdb reprocessed the immunoSEQ multiplex PCR reads via MiXCR and lists one record per CDR3 protein. The data show approximately 150,000 distinct CDR3 sequences, 94% seen once. Sequencing of TCR beta covered CD8+ and CD4+ T cells obtained from blood. The CD8+ and CD4+ T cells were isolated magnetically using a negative isolation approach, whereas the TEMRA cells were enriched by FACS. The data originate from a study of CD8 T cells in Susac syndrome. The CDR3 spans 11 residues. V lost 3 bases and J 5 bases, leaving 4 bases between the germline ends. Germline V gene data show CDR1 as MNHEY and CDR2 as SMNVEV (reference sequence).

The clonotype originates from a human donor in good health. The specimen was CD4+ T cells from PBMCs. This chain connects TRBV27 to TRBJ2-5, with D hard to call. The chain's CDR3 is CASSFPETQYF. The CDR3 nucleotides are TGTGCCAGCAGTTTCCCTGAGACCCAGTACTTC.